The present entry profiles one T cell receptor beta chain with its context. In its sample, this clone was seen once. This clone's antigen is unknown. No base qualities exist here, and no much larger clone lies one base off it. The ViraFEST assay stimulated PBMC with viral peptide pools and then used TCR sequencing to identify antigen-specific CD4+ T cell clonotypes by expansion. After around ten days of culture, CD4+ T cells were isolated with the EasySep CD4+ T cell isolation kit. Two doses of either the BNT162b2 or the mRNA-1273 mRNA SARS-CoV-2 vaccine were administered to participants. The absence of prior SARS-CoV-2 infection in healthy vaccine recipients was confirmed by negative nucleocapsid antibodies before and after vaccination. Over 1.5 million PBMC per well were cultured with approximately 10 ug/ml peptides in IMDM containing approximately 4.7% human AB serum, roughly 10 IU/ml IL-2 and gentamicin. On days 3 and 7, half of the culture medium was replaced with fresh IL-2-containing medium. Each peptide stimulation condition was cultured in triplicate wells unless otherwise noted. PBMC were separated from whole blood using Ficoll-Paque Plus gradient centrifugation and were then either cryopreserved at -140C or used fresh. The overlapping peptide pools covered the spike proteins of SARS-CoV-2 as well as those of the common cold coronaviruses HCoV-NL63, HCoV-OC43 and HCoV-229E. Genomic DNA was extracted from cultured CD4+ T cells with the QIAamp micro DNA kit.

Measured from the cysteine to the phenylalanine, the CDR3 is 12 residues long. Only the CDR3 part of the read is kept: 36 bases, read in frame from the first base. Ends trimmed: V by 6 bases, J by 10 bases; bases unmatched to a gene: 8. These data come from a study of vaccination effects on CD4 cells after COVID-19 (dated by TCRdb to between 2021 and 2022). In the study overall: Across the study, the median time from the second dose to post-vaccine sampling was 72 days (range 14 to 241). Altogether, around 11 COVID-19 convalescent patients and several SARS-CoV-2-naive healthy vaccine recipients made up the full study. In the study, cultures from other donors were sequenced using the Oncomine TCR Beta short-read assay on an Illumina iSeq 100. SARS-CoV-2 spike-specific CD4+ TCR repertoires from before and after mRNA vaccination were compared in COVID-19 convalescent patients and in infection-naive vaccine recipients. The paper as a whole reports these results and caveats: In healthy vaccine recipients, vaccine-induced clones were almost all SARS-CoV-2 mono-reactive, with only 1 of 255 cross-reactive with common cold coronaviruses. The study was limited by a small number of convalescent patients and lacked early post-infection timepoints. Both infection-induced and vaccine-induced clones contracted markedly at late post-vaccination timepoints, which is consistent with waning T cell responses.

The library was generated by the immunoSEQ multiplex PCR assay. DNA from the cultured and isolated CD4+ T cells underwent TCR beta CDR3 sequencing. Concerning the study's data processing: Non-productive TCR sequences were removed and reads were trimmed to the CDR3 region, keeping CDR3s of at least 7 amino acids. The MANAFEST web app was used to identify antigen-specific clonotypes by comparing expansion in peptide wells with expansion in reference cultures. Positive clones required FDR<0.05 expansion versus reference and all other wells, odds ratio above 5, and frequency above 0.1% in two replicate wells. A clonotype was defined as cross-reactive if the clonotype was significantly expanded both in SARS-CoV-2 spike wells and in at least one common cold coronavirus spike condition. CDR3 similarity was assessed by Levenshtein distance with the stringdist R package, and unrooted trees were built with ape in R 3.6.1. TCRdb's version of the immuneACCESS table is confined to in-frame rearrangements and falls short of the full clone set. An unresolved V gene accounts for under half of the shortfall where checked; the remainder is of unknown origin. D and trimming were read from the DNA, whereas the V and J calls and clone size are those reported in that table. Within this sample are under 85,000 clones, with roughly 80% of them counted one time only. Of the sample, more than 1% falls within the top ten clones.

The V gene is TRBV12-3 or TRBV12-4 and the J gene is TRBJ1-1; 7 bases in the junction line up with TRBD1. The source was CD4+ T cells from PBMCs cultured with HCoV-OC43 spike peptides, collected after COVID-19 vaccination. Explained via the paper, the cell subset or site label denotes: HCoV-OC43 spike overlapping peptide pool stimulation. This receptor was identified in a human donor who received a COVID-19 vaccine. The CDR3 in this case is CASRPGQFSAFF. The nucleotide sequence reads TGTGCCAGCAGACCGGGACAGTTTTCAGCTTTCTTT.